This is a list of T cell receptor beta chains from one sample in a study of cytomegalovirus exposure and HLA in healthy donors. Clones were read by immunoSEQ multiplex PCR, and TCRdb kept only the in-frame ones, dropping some. The sample has about 130,000 clones; approximately 82% are singletons. Source material: PBMCs. The receptors here all came from a man in his forties in good health and CMV-seronegative. Each CDR3 is given with its conserved first and last residue. Each record gives: D gene, J gene, clone size, V gene, CDR3 DNA, CDR3 protein. The D gene is left open where the match is weak. Only some rows state a clone size, as once, few, many or a class for expanded clones.

d_gene: -
j_gene: TRBJ2-7
abundance: -
v_gene: TRBV7-7
CDR3nt: TGTGCTAGCAGCTTTAAAAAGAAGCGGTGCTACGAGCAGTACTTC
CDR3aa: CASSFKKKRCYEQYF

d_gene: -
j_gene: TRBJ2-3
abundance: -
v_gene: TRBV9
CDR3nt: TGTGCCAGCAGCGCGCCGGTGTCAGATACGCAGTATTTT
CDR3aa: CASSAPVSDTQYF

d_gene: TRBD2
j_gene: TRBJ2-1
abundance: -
v_gene: TRBV7-2
CDR3nt: TGTGCCAGCAGCTTAATTCCCCGCGGGGGGAGTTACAATGAGCAGTTCTTC
CDR3aa: CASSLIPRGGSYNEQFF

d_gene: -
j_gene: TRBJ2-6
abundance: -
v_gene: TRBV5-1
CDR3nt: TGCGCCAGCAGCTTGGACAGGGCAGTAGGGGCCAACGTCCTGACTTTC
CDR3aa: CASSLDRAVGANVLTF

d_gene: -
j_gene: TRBJ2-7
abundance: -
v_gene: TRBV10-2
CDR3nt: TGCGCCAGCAGTCAGGGTGTCCTTTCTCTTTACGAGCAGTACTTC
CDR3aa: CASSQGVLSLYEQYF

d_gene: -
j_gene: TRBJ2-7
abundance: -
v_gene: TRBV27
CDR3nt: TGTGCCAGCAGTCCCCGGGGTAGGGCTTACGAGCAGTACTTC
CDR3aa: CASSPRGRAYEQYF

d_gene: -
j_gene: TRBJ2-7
abundance: -
v_gene: TRBV6-1
CDR3nt: TGTGCCAGCAGTGAAGTTTCGGGAGTTGGCGAGCAGTACTTC
CDR3aa: CASSEVSGVGEQYF

d_gene: TRBD1
j_gene: TRBJ2-7
abundance: -
v_gene: TRBV18
CDR3nt: TGTGCCAGCTCAGAGGGACAGCCCTCAGAGCAGTACTTC
CDR3aa: CASSEGQPSEQYF

d_gene: TRBD1
j_gene: TRBJ1-2
abundance: once
v_gene: TRBV4-3
CDR3nt: TGCGCCAGCAGCCAGTCCGGGACAGGGTATGGCTACACCTTC
CDR3aa: CASSQSGTGYGYTF

d_gene: TRBD1
j_gene: TRBJ1-5
abundance: -
v_gene: TRBV27
CDR3nt: TGTGCCAGCAGTTTCGGGACAGGCAATCAGCCCCAGCATTTT
CDR3aa: CASSFGTGNQPQHF

d_gene: TRBD1
j_gene: TRBJ2-1
abundance: -
v_gene: TRBV15
CDR3nt: TGTGCCACCAGCAGAGGGACAGGGGACAATGAGCAGTTCTTC
CDR3aa: CATSRGTGDNEQFF

d_gene: -
j_gene: TRBJ2-7
abundance: -
v_gene: TRBV5-4
CDR3nt: TGTGCCAGCAGCTTCCTAAGCGTTGCGGGGCCGACGATGCAGTACTTC
CDR3aa: CASSFLSVAGPTMQYF

d_gene: TRBD1
j_gene: TRBJ1-2
abundance: few
v_gene: TRBV19
CDR3nt: TGTGCCAGTAGTTCGACAGGGGACTATGGCTACACCTTC
CDR3aa: CASSSTGDYGYTF

d_gene: -
j_gene: TRBJ1-1
abundance: -
v_gene: TRBV5-1
CDR3nt: TGCGCCAGCAGCAGGGGTATGGACACTGAAGCTTTCTTT
CDR3aa: CASSRGMDTEAFF

d_gene: -
j_gene: TRBJ1-5
abundance: once
v_gene: TRBV9
CDR3nt: TGTGCCAGCAGCGTAGAAGGGGATGGCAATCAGCCCCAGCATTTT
CDR3aa: CASSVEGDGNQPQHF

d_gene: -
j_gene: TRBJ2-7
abundance: -
v_gene: TRBV10-3
CDR3nt: TGTGCCATCAGTGAGTCGTCGCGCGAGCAGTACTTC
CDR3aa: CAISESSREQYF

d_gene: TRBD1
j_gene: TRBJ1-5
abundance: once
v_gene: TRBV6-6
CDR3nt: TGTGCCAGCAGTTACGGACAGGGAAATCAGCCCCAGCATTTT
CDR3aa: CASSYGQGNQPQHF

d_gene: TRBD1
j_gene: TRBJ1-4
abundance: -
v_gene: TRBV9
CDR3nt: TGTGCCAGCAGCGTAGGGGACAGGGGTTTGTATGAAAAACTGTTTTTT
CDR3aa: CASSVGDRGLYEKLFF

d_gene: TRBD2
j_gene: TRBJ2-3
abundance: -
v_gene: TRBV7-3
CDR3nt: TGTGCCAGCAGTCAAATGGCTAGCGGGGCACCCACAGATACGCAGTATTTT
CDR3aa: CASSQMASGAPTDTQYF

d_gene: -
j_gene: TRBJ2-3
abundance: -
v_gene: TRBV7-2
CDR3nt: TGTGCCAGCACCAACAGGTCTTCCGCAGATACGCAGTATTTT
CDR3aa: CASTNRSSADTQYF

d_gene: TRBD2
j_gene: TRBJ2-7
abundance: -
v_gene: TRBV13
CDR3nt: TGTGCCAGCAGCAAGACTAGCGGGAGGGACGAGCAGTACTTC
CDR3aa: CASSKTSGRDEQYF

d_gene: -
j_gene: TRBJ2-7
abundance: few
v_gene: TRBV5-4
CDR3nt: TGTGCCAGCAGCGGAGGGACCGCCCAGAGGTTTGAGCAGTACTTC
CDR3aa: CASSGGTAQRFEQYF